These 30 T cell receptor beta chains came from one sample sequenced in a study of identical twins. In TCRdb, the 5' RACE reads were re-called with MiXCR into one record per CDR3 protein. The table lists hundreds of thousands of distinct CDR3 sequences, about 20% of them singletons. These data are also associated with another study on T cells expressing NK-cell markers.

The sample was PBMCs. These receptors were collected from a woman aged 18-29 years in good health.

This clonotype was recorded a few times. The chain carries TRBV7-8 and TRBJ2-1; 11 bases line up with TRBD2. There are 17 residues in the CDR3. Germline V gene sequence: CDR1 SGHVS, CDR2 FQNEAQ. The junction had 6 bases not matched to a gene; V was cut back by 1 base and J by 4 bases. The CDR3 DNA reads TGTGCCAGCAGCTTAGATGTAGCGGGAGGGCCTTACAATGAGCAGTTCTTC. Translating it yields CASSLDVAGGPYNEQFF.

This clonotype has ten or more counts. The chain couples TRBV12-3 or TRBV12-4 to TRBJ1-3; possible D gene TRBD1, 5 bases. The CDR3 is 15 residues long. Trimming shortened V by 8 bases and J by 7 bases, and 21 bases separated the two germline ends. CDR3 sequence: CASALGGAGSNTIYF. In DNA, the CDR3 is TGTGCCAGCGCCCTCGGAGGGGCCGGGAGCAACACCATATATTTT.

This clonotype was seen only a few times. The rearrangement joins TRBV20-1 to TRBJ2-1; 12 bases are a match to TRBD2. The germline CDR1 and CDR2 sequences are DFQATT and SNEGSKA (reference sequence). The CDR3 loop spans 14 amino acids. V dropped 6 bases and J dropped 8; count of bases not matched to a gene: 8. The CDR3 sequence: CSAPTSGRFYEQFF. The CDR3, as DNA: TGCAGTGCACCAACTAGCGGGAGGTTCTATGAGCAGTTCTTC.

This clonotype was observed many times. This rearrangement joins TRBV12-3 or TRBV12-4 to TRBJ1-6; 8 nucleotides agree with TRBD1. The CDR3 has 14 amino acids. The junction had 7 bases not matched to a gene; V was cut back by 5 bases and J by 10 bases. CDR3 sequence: CASSPTGGGSPLHF. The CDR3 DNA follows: TGTGCCAGCAGTCCTACAGGGGGAGGCTCACCCCTCCACTTT.

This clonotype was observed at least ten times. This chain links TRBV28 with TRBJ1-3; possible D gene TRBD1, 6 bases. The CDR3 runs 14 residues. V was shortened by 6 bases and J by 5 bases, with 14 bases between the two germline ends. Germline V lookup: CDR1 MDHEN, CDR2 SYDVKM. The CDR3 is CASSPSTGRNTIYF. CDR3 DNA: TGTGCCAGCAGCCCCTCGACAGGACGAAACACCATATATTTT.

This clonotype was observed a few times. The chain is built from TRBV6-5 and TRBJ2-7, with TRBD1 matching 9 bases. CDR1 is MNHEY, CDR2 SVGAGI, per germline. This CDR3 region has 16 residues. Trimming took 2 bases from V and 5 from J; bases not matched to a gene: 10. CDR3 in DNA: TGTGCCAGCAGTTACAGCGGGACAGGGCCATCCCACGAGCAGTACTTC. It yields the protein CASSYSGTGPSHEQYF.

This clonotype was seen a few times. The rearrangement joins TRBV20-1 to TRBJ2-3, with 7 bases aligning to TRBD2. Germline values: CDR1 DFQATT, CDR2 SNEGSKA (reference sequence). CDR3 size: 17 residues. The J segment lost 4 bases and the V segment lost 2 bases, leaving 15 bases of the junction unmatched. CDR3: CSARSVAGGRGSDTQYF. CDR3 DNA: TGCAGTGCTAGAAGTGTCGCTGGCGGGAGAGGCTCAGATACGCAGTATTTT.

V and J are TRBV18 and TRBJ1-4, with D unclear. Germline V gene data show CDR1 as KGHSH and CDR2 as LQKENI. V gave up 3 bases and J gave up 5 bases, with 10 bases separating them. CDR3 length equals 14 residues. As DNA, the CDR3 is TGTGCCAGCTCACCGTTGGGAGTAAATGAAAAACTGTTTTTT. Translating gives CASSPLGVNEKLFF. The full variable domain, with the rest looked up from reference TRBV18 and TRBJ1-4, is NAGVMQNPRHLVRRRGQEARLRCSPMKGHSHVYWYRQLPEEGLKFMVYLQKENIIDESGMPKERFSAEFPKEGPSILRIQQVVRGDSAAYFCASSPLGVNEKLFFGSGTQLSVL.

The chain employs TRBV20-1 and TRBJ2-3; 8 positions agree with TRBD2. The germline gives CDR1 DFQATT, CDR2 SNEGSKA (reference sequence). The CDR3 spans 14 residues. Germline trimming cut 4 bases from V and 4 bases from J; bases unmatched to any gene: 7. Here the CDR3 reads CSATPGLAPDTQYF. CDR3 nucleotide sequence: TGCAGTGCTACTCCAGGACTAGCCCCAGATACGCAGTATTTT.

In DNA, the CDR3 is TGTGCCAGCAGCTTAGAATCTAGCGGAGGCTCCTACAATGAGCAGTTCTTC. Amino acid sequence: CASSLESSGGSYNEQFF. This chain joins TRBV7-9 and TRBJ2-1, with 7 nucleotides matching TRBD2. J lost 0 bases, V lost 1 base, and 6 bases had no gene match. CDR1 is SEHNR and CDR2 is FQNEAQ in the germline V gene (reference sequence). CDR3 length: 17 residues.

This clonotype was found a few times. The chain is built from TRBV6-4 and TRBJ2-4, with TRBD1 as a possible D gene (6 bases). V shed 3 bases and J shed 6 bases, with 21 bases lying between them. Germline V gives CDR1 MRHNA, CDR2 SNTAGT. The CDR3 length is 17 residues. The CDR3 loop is CASSESGTTFGRNIQYF. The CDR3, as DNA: TGTGCCAGCAGTGAATCCGGGACAACTTTTGGTCGAAACATTCAGTACTTC.

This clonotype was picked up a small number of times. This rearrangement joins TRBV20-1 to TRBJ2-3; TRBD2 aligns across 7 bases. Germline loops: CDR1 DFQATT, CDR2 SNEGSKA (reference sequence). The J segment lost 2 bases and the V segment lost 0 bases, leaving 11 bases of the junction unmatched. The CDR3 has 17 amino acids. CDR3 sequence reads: CSARDPRTSESTDTQYF. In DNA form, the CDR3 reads TGCAGTGCTAGAGATCCTCGGACTAGTGAATCCACAGATACGCAGTATTTT.

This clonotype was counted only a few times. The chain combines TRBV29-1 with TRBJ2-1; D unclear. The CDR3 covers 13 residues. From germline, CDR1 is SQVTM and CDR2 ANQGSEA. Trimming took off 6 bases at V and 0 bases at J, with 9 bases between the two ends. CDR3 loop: CSVLFGSYNEQFF. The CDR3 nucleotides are TGCAGCGTGCTCTTTGGCTCCTACAATGAGCAGTTCTTC.

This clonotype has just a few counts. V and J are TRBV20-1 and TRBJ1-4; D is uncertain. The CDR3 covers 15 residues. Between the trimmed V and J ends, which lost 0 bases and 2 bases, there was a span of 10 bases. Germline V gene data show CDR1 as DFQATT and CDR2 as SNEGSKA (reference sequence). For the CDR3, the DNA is TGCAGTGCTAGAGATCCGAGGACCACTAATGAAAAACTGTTTTTT. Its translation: CSARDPRTTNEKLFF.

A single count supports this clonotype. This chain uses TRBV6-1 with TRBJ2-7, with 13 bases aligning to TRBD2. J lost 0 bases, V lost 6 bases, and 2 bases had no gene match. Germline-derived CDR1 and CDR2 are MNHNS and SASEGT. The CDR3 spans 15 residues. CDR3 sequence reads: CASRLAGGTSYEQYF. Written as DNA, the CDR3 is TGTGCCAGCAGACTAGCGGGGGGGACCTCCTACGAGCAGTACTTC.

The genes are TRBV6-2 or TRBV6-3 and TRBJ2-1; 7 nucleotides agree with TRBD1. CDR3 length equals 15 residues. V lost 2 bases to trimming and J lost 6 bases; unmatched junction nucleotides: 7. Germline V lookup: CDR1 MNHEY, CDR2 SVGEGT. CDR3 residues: CASSYPRDSSNEQFF. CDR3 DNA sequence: TGTGCCAGCAGTTACCCTCGGGACAGTTCCAATGAGCAGTTCTTC.

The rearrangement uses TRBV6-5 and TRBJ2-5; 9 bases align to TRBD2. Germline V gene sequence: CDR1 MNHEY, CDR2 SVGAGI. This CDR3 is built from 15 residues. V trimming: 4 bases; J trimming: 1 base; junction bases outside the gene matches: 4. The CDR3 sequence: CASSSETSGQETQYF. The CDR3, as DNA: TGTGCCAGCAGTTCCGAGACTAGCGGCCAAGAGACCCAGTACTTC.

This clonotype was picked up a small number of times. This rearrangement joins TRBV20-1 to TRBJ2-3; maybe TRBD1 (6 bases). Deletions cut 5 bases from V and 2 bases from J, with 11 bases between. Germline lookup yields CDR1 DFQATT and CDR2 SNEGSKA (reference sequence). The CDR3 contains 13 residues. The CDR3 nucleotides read TGCAGTGCTCTTAGGGGGACCACAGATACGCAGTATTTT. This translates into CSALRGTTDTQYF.

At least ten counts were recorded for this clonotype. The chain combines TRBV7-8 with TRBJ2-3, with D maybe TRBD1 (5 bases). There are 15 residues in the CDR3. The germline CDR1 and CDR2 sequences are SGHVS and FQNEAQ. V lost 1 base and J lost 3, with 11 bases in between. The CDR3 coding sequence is TGTGCCAGCAGCTTAGTACTCAGGGTTACAGATACGCAGTATTTT. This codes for CASSLVLRVTDTQYF.

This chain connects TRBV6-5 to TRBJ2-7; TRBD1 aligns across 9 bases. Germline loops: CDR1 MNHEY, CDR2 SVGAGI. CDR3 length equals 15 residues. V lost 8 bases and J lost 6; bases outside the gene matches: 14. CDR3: CASGNRQDRGGEQYF. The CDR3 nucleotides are TGTGCCAGCGGTAACCGTCAGGACAGGGGCGGCGAGCAGTACTTC.

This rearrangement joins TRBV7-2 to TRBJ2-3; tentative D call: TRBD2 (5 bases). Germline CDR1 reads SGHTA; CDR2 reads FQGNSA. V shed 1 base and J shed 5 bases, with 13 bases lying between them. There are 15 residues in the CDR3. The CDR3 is CASSLVSGYRDTQYF. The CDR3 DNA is TGTGCCAGCAGCTTAGTTTCGGGGTATAGAGATACGCAGTATTTT.

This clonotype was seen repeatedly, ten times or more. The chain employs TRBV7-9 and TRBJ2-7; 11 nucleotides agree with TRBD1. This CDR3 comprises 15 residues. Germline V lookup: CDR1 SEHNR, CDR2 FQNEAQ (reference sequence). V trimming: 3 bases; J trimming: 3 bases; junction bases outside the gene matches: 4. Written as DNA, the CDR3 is TGTGCCAGCAGCTTCCTGGGACAGGGGGACTACGAGCAGTACTTC. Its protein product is CASSFLGQGDYEQYF. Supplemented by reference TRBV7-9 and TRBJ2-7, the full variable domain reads DTGVSQNPRHKITKRGQNVTFRCDPISEHNRLYWYRQTLGQGPEFLTYFQNEAQLEKSRLLSDRFSAERPKGSFSTLEIQRTEQGDSAMYLCASSFLGQGDYEQYFGPGTRLTVT.

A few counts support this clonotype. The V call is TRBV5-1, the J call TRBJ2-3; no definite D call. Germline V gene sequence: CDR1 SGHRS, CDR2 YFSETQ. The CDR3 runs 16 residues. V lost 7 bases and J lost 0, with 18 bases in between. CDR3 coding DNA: TGCGCCAGCGGCATTAAATCCACTTCTAGCACAGATACGCAGTATTTT. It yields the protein CASGIKSTSSTDTQYF.

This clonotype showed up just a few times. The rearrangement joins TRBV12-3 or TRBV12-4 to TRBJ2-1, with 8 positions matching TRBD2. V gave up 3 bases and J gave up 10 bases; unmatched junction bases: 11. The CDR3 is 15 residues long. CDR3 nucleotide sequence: TGTGCCAGCAGTTTTCTCGCGGGGGGCCCTCGGGAGCAGTTCTTC. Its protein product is CASSFLAGGPREQFF.

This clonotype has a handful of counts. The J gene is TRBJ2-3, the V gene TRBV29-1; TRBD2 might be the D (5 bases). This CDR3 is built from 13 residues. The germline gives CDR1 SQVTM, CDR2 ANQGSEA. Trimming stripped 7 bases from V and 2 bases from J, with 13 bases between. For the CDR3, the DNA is TGCAGCGCCGCGGGCGGGTACACAGATACGCAGTATTTT. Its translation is CSAAGGYTDTQYF.

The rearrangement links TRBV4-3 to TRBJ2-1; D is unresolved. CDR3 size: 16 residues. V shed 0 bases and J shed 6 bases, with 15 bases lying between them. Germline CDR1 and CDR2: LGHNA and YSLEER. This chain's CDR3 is CASSQETLQWANEQFF. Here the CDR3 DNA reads TGCGCCAGCAGCCAAGAAACCTTACAGTGGGCCAATGAGCAGTTCTTC.

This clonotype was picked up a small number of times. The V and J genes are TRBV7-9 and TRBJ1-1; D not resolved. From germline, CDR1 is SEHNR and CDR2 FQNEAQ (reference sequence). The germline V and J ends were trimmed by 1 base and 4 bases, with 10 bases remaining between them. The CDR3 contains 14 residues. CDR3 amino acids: CASSLEVFGTEAFF. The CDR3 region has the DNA TGTGCCAGCAGCTTAGAAGTGTTCGGCACTGAAGCTTTCTTT.

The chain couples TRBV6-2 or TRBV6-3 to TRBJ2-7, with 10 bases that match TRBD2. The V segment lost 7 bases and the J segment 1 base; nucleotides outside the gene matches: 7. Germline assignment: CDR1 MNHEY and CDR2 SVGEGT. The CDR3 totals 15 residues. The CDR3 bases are TGTGCCAGCACCGCCCGGACTAGCGGATCCTACGAGCAGTACTTC. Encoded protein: CASTARTSGSYEQYF.

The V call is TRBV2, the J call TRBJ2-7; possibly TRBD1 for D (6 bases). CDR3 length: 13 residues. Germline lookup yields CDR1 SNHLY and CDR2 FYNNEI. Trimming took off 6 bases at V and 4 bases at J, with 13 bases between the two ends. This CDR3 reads CASRSGEVYEQYF. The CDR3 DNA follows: TGTGCCAGCAGATCAGGGGAAGTTTACGAGCAGTACTTC.

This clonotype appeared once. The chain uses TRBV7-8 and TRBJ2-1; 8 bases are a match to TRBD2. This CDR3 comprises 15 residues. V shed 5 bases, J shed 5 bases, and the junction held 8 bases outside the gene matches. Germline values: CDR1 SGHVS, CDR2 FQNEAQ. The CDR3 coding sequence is TGTGCCAGCAGCAAAAGCGGGGGAGGGGACAATGAGCAGTTCTTC. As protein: CASSKSGGGDNEQFF.